This TCR beta chain was recorded in a study of blood T cell repertoires in COVID-19. CDR1 is KGHDR and CDR2 is SFDVKD in the germline V gene. Trimming took 3 bases from V and 6 from J, leaving 10 bases between them. The CDR3 covers 13 residues. Original methodology: Amplification of reference gene primers provided the estimated nucleated cell counts. Libraries were prepared by immunoSEQ multiplex PCR; TCRdb keeps only in-frame clonotypes and omits some of them. Clone size and the V and J calls come from that table; the DNA yielded D and trimming. Among around 160,000 clones, over 75% were seen once, and the ten largest hold approximately 9.9%.

The V and J genes are TRBV24-1 and TRBJ2-5; D may be TRBD2 (6 bases). The TCR was taken from a man between 50 and 59 years old who had recovered from COVID-19. The sequenced material came from PBMCs or T cells enriched from blood (not recorded which). CDR3 in amino acids: CATSDGGTKTQYF. The CDR3 bases are TGTGCCACCAGTGATGGGGGGACGAAGACCCAGTACTTC.